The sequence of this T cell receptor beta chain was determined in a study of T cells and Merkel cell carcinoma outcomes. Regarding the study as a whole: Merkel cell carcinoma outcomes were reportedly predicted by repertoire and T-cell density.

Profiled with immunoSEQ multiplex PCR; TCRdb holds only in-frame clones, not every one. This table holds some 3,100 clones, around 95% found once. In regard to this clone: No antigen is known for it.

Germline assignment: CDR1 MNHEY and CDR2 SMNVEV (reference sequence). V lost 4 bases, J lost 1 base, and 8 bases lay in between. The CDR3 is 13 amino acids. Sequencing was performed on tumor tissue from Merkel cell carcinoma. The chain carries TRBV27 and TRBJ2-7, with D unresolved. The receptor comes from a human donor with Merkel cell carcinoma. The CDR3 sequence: CASSWARSYEQYF. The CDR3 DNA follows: TGTGCCAGCAGTTGGGCCCGTTCCTACGAGCAGTACTTC.